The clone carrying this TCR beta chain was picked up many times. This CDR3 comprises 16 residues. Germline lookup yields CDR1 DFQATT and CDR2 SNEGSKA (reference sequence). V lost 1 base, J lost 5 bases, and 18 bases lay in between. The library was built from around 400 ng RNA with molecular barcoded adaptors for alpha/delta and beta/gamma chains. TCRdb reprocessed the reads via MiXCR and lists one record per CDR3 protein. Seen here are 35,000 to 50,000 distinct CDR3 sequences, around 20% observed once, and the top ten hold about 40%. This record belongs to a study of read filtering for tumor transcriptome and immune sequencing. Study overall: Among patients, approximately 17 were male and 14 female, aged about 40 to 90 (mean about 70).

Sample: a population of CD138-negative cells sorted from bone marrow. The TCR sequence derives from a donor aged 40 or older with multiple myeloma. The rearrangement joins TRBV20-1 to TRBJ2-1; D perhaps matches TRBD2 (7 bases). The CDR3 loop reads CSARVWMSGTNNEQFF. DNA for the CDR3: TGCAGTGCTAGAGTGTGGATGAGCGGGACAAACAATGAGCAGTTCTTC.